This TCR beta chain was identified in a study of CD8+CD57+ T cells in acquired aplastic anemia. The wider study: Yields of DNA that came from sorted CD4+ and CD8+ cells averaged roughly 3.2 ug. The study's findings and limits: Roughly 31 was the count of CD8+ CDR3 sequences that patients shared with controls.

Germline V gene lookup returns CDR1 LGHNA and CDR2 YSLEER. V was cut by 1 base and J by 1 base, with 5 bases left in between. The CDR3 is 13 amino acids. Using genomic DNA as the template, TCR beta VDJ and CDR3 profiling was carried out. TCRdb recomputed calls from the reads with MiXCR, one row per CDR3 protein. The data hold a few hundred thousand distinct CDR3 sequences, with 60% to 80% observed a single time. As regards this clonotype: Its antigen is unknown.

The TCR was taken from a human donor in good health, serving as a control. The chain employs TRBV4-3 and TRBJ2-7; D not certain. Sequenced input: sorted CD4+, CD8+, or CD8+CD57+ T cells (not recorded which) from PBMCs. CDR3 sequence reads: CASSQGRSYEQYF. The CDR3 bases are TGCGCCAGCAGCCAAGGCAGATCCTACGAGCAGTACTTC.